A selection of T cell receptor beta chains follows, all from one sample in a study of CD8 T cells in Susac syndrome. Each CDR3 protein is one row after TCRdb ran MiXCR on the immunoSEQ multiplex PCR reads. Among 160,000 or so distinct CDR3 sequences, nearly 97% were seen once, and the ten largest hold around 0.15%. The sequenced sample was CD8+ T cells from PBMCs. These receptors all come from a human donor with multiple sclerosis. CDR3s leave out the opening cysteine and the closing phenylalanine or tryptophan. Fields, in order: V gene, CDR3 length, clone size, CDR3 protein. Not all rows give a size; the values are once, few, many and, for expanded clones, a class.

V gene: TRBV29-1
CDR3 length: 10
clone size: .
CDR3 protein: SAPGGGGEQY

V gene: TRBV2
CDR3 length: 10
clone size: .
CDR3 protein: ASTQTNQPQH

V gene: TRBV13
CDR3 length: 15
clone size: .
CDR3 protein: ASSLGDRGSPNEKLF

V gene: TRBV7-9
CDR3 length: 13
clone size: .
CDR3 protein: ASSSERQGANIQY

V gene: TRBV13
CDR3 length: 11
clone size: .
CDR3 protein: ASSPPGDETQY

V gene: TRBV12-3/TRBV12-4
CDR3 length: 13
clone size: .
CDR3 protein: ASSPGGGGQETQY

V gene: TRBV3-1
CDR3 length: 12
clone size: .
CDR3 protein: ASVAPQERGTQY

V gene: TRBV7-9
CDR3 length: 13
clone size: .
CDR3 protein: ATRLGRHRLETQY

V gene: TRBV30
CDR3 length: 11
clone size: .
CDR3 protein: AWIGAGTYGYT

V gene: TRBV3-1
CDR3 length: 12
clone size: .
CDR3 protein: ASSHAGVGGELF

V gene: TRBV7-2
CDR3 length: 12
clone size: .
CDR3 protein: ASSFPLAGETQY

V gene: TRBV4-2
CDR3 length: 13
clone size: .
CDR3 protein: ASSQETSGGDTQY

V gene: TRBV19
CDR3 length: 14
clone size: .
CDR3 protein: ASSIAGTGVNQPQH

V gene: TRBV19
CDR3 length: 13
clone size: .
CDR3 protein: ASSVGTGLGYGYT

V gene: TRBV7-9
CDR3 length: 11
clone size: .
CDR3 protein: ASSPRREVVPF

V gene: TRBV23-1
CDR3 length: 15
clone size: .
CDR3 protein: ASSQSRGQPVHQPQH

V gene: TRBV12-3/TRBV12-4
CDR3 length: 13
clone size: .
CDR3 protein: ASSAPTSSTYEQY

V gene: TRBV27
CDR3 length: 11
clone size: .
CDR3 protein: ASSLNSNTEAF

V gene: TRBV29-1
CDR3 length: 8
clone size: .
CDR3 protein: SVEGVEAF

V gene: TRBV13
CDR3 length: 14
clone size: .
CDR3 protein: ASSLGGGSSYNEQF

V gene: TRBV5-1
CDR3 length: 14
clone size: .
CDR3 protein: ASSLRPSGDTDTQY

V gene: TRBV27
CDR3 length: 15
clone size: .
CDR3 protein: ASSSSGRGPVLDEQF

V gene: TRBV11-2
CDR3 length: 12
clone size: once
CDR3 protein: ASSYAGNYNEQF

V gene: TRBV20-1
CDR3 length: 12
clone size: .
CDR3 protein: SARDEGKGYEQY

V gene: TRBV7-9
CDR3 length: 10
clone size: .
CDR3 protein: ASSFQGYEQY

V gene: TRBV5-6
CDR3 length: 11
clone size: .
CDR3 protein: ASIGGRPYEQY

V gene: TRBV30
CDR3 length: 15
clone size: .
CDR3 protein: AWSVTPLQNVHNEQF

V gene: TRBV3-1
CDR3 length: 11
clone size: .
CDR3 protein: ASSQDSGQPQH

V gene: TRBV5-4
CDR3 length: 13
clone size: .
CDR3 protein: ASTRDSPRSNEQF

V gene: TRBV29-1
CDR3 length: 11
clone size: .
CDR3 protein: SVDSGGVDEQY

V gene: TRBV6-5
CDR3 length: 11
clone size: .
CDR3 protein: ASSYGRLSEAF